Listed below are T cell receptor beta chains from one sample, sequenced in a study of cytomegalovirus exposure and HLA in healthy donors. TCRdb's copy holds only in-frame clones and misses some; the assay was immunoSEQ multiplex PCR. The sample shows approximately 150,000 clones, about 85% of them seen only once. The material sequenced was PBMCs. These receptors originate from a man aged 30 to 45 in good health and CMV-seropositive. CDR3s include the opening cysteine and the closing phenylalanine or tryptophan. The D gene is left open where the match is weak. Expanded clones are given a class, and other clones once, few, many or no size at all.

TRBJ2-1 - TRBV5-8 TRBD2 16 CASRRTSGAAYNEQFF TGTGCCAGCAGGAGGACTAGCGGGGCTGCCTACAATGAGCAGTTCTTC
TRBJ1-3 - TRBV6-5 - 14 CASSYEGFGNTIYF TGTGCCAGCAGTTACGAGGGTTTTGGAAACACCATATATTTT
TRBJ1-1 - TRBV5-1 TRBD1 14 CASSWDRGDTEAFF TGCGCCAGCAGCTGGGACAGGGGCGACACTGAAGCTTTCTTT
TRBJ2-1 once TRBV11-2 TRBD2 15 CASSKLAGEGNEQFF TGTGCCAGCAGCAAACTAGCGGGGGAGGGCAATGAGCAGTTCTTC
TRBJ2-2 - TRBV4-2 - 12 CASSQNRRELFF TGTGCCAGCAGCCAAAATCGGCGGGAGCTGTTTTTT
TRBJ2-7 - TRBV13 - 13 CASSRGFDYEQYF TGTGCCAGCAGCCGCGGGTTTGACTACGAGCAGTACTTC
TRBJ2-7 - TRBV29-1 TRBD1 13 CSVIPGQTYEQYF TGCAGCGTCATCCCGGGACAGACCTACGAGCAGTACTTC
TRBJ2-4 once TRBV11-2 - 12 CASSLGGRGQYF TGTGCCAGCAGCTTAGGGGGGCGGGGGCAGTACTTC
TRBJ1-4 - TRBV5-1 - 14 CASSLESGQRGLFF TGCGCCAGCAGCTTGGAGTCAGGTCAAAGGGGACTGTTTTTT
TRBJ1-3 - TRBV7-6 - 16 CASSLAAVSSGNTIYF TGTGCCAGCAGCTTAGCGGCAGTAAGCTCTGGAAACACCATATATTTT
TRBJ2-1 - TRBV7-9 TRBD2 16 CASSLRLAGNYEEQFF TGTGCCAGCAGCTTACGACTAGCGGGAAACTACGAGGAGCAGTTCTTC
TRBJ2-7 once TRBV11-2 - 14 CASSLVQGFYEQYF TGTGCCAGCAGCTTAGTACAGGGATTTTACGAGCAGTACTTC
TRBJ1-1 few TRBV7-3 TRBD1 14 CASSPGGGYTEAFF TGTGCCAGCAGTCCCGGAGGGGGCTATACTGAAGCTTTCTTT
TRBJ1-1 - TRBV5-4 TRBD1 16 CASSGRQGPMNTEAFF TGTGCCAGCAGCGGACGACAGGGTCCTATGAACACTGAAGCTTTCTTT
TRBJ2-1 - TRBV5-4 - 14 CASSPVPTLLEQFF TGTGCCAGCAGCCCCGTACCCACTTTACTAGAGCAGTTCTTC
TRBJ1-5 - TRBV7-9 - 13 CSSSPYSNQPQHF TGTTCCAGCAGCCCTTATAGCAATCAGCCCCAGCATTTT
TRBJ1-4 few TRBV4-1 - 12 CASSPTGGKLFF TGCGCCAGCAGCCCCACCGGGGGAAAACTGTTTTTT
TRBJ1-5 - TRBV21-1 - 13 CASSTGAHQPQHF TGTGCCAGCAGCACTGGGGCCCATCAGCCCCAGCATTTT
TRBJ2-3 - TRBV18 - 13 CASSHAGTDTQYF TGTGCCAGCTCACACGCAGGCACAGATACGCAGTATTTT
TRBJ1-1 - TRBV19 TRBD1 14 CASSAGQANTEAFF TGTGCCAGTAGTGCCGGACAGGCAAACACTGAAGCTTTCTTT
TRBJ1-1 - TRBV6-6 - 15 CASSYGGVLDTEAFF TGTGCCAGCAGTTACGGGGGCGTCTTGGACACTGAAGCTTTCTTT
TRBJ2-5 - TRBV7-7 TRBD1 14 CASSLTGAGETQYF TGTGCTAGCAGCTTGACAGGGGCGGGGGAGACCCAGTACTTC